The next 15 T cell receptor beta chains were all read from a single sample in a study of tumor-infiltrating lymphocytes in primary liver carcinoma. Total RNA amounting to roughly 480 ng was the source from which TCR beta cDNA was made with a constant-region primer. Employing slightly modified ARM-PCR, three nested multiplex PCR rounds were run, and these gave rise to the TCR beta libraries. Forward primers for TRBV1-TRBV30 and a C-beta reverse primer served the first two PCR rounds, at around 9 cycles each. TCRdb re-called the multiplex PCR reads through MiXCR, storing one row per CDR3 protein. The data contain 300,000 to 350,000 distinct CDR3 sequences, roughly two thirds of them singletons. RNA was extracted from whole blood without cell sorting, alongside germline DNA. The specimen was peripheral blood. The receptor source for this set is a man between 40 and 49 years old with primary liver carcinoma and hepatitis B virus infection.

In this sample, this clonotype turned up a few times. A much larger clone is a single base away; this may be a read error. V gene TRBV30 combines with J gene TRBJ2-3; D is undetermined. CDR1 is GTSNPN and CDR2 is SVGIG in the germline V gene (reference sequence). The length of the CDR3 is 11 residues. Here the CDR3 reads CAWRGTDMQYF. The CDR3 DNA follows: TGTGCCTGGAGGGGCACAGATATGCAGTATTTT.

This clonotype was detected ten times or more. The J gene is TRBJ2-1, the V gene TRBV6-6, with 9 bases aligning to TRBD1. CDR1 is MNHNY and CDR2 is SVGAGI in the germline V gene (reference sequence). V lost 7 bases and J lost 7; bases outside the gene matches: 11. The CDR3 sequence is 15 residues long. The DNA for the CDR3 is TGTGCCAGCATCCCGTCGACAGGGGGTGGGAATGAGCAGTTCTTC. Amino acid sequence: CASIPSTGGGNEQFF.

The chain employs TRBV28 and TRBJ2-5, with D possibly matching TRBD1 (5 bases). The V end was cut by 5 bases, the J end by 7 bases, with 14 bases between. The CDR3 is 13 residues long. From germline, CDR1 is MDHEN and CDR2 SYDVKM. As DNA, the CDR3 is TGTGCCAGCAGTCCCAGGGTAGCAACGACCCAGTACTTC. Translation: CASSPRVATTQYF.

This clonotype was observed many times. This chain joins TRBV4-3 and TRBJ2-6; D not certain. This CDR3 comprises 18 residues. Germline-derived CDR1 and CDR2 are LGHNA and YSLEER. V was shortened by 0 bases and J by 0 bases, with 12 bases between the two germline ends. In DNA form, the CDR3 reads TGCGCCAGCAGCCAAGATCCCGGTCCAAGCTCTGGGGCCAACGTCCTGACTTTC. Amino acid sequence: CASSQDPGPSSGANVLTF.

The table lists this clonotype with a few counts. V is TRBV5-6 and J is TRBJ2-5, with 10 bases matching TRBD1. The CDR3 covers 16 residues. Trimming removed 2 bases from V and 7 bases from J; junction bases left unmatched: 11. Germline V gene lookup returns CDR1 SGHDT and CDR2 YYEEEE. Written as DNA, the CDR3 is TGTGCCAGCAGCTTTTTTCCGGGACAGGGGTTCGGGACCCAGTACTTC. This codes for CASSFFPGQGFGTQYF.

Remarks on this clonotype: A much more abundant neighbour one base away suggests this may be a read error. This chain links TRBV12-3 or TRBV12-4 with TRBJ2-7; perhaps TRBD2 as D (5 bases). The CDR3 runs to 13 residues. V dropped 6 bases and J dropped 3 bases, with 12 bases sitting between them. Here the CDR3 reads CASRPRLIYEQYF. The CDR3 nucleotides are TGTGCCAGCAGACCAAGACTAATCTACGAGCAGTACTTC.

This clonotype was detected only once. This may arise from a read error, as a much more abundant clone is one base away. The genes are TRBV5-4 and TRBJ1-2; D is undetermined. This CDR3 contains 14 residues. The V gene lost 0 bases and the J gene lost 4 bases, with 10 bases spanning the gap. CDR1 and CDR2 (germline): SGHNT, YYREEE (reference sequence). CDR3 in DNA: TGTGCCAGCAGCTTGGTCAGGTCGGCCTATGGCTACACCTTC. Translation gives CASSLVRSAYGYTF. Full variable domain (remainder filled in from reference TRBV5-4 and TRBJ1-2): ETGVTQSPTHLIKTRGQQVTLRCSSQSGHNTVSWYQQALGQGPQFIFQYYREEENGRGNFPPRFSGLQFPNYSSELNVNALELDDSALYLCASSLVRSAYGYTFGSGTRLTVV.

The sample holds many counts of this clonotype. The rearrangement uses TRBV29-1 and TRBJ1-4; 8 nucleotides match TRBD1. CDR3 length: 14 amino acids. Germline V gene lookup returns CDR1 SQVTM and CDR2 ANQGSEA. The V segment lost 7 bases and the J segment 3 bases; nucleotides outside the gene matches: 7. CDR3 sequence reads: CSAADRVSNEKLFF. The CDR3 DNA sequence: TGCAGCGCGGCGGACAGGGTCTCTAATGAAAAACTGTTTTTT.

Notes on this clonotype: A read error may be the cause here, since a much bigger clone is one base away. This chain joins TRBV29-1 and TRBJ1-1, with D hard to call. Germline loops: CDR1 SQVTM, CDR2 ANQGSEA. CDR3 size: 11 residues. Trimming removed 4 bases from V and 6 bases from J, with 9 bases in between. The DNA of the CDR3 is TGCAGCGTTGGGATGGGATCTGAAGCTTTCTTT. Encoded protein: CSVGMGSEAFF.

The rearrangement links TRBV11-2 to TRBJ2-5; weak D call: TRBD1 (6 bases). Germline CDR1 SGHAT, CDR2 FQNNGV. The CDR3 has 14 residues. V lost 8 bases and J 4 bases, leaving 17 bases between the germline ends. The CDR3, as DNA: TGTGCCAGCTTACAACAGGGTGGTGGAGAGACCCAGTACTTC. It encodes CASLQQGGGETQYF. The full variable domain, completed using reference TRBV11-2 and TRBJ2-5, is EAGVAQSPRYKIIEKRQSVAFWCNPISGHATLYWYQQILGQGPKLLIQFQNNGVVDDSQLPKDRFSAERLKGVDSTLKIQPAKLEDSAVYLCASLQQGGGETQYFGPGTRLLVL.

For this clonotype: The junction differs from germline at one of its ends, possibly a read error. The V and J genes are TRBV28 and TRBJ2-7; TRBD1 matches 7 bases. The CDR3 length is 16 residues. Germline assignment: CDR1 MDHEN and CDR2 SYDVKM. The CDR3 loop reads CASSTQARRDSYEQCF. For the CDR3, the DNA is TGTGCCAGCAGTACGCAAGCTCGCCGGGACAGCTACGAGCAGTGCTTC. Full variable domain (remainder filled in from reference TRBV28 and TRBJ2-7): DVKVTQSSRYLVKRTGEKVFLECVQDMDHENMFWYRQDPGLGLRLIYFSYDVKMKEKGDIPEGYSVSREKKERFSLILESASTNQTSMYLCASSTQARRDSYEQCFGPGTRLTVT.

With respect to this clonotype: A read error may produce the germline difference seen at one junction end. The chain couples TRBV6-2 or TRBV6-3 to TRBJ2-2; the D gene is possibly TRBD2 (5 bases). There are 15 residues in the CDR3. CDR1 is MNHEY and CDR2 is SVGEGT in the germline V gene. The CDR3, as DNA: TGTGCGAGCAGTGCCGCGAGCGGCACCACCGGGGAGCTGTTTTTT. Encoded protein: CASSAASGTTGELFF.

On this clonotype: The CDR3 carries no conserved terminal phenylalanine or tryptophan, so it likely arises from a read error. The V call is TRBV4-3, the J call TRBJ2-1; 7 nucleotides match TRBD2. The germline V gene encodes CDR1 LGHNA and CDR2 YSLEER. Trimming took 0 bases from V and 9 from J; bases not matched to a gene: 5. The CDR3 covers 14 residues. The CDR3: CASSQEGTNSEQFL. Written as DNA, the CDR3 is TGCGCCAGCAGCCAAGAAGGGACTAACTCTGAGCAGTTCTTA.

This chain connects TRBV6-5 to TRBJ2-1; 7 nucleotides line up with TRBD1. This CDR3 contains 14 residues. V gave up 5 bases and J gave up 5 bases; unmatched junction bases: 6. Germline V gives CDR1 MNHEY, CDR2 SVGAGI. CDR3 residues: CASSLQGSHNEQFF. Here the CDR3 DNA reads TGTGCCAGCAGTCTACAGGGGTCCCACAATGAGCAGTTCTTC.

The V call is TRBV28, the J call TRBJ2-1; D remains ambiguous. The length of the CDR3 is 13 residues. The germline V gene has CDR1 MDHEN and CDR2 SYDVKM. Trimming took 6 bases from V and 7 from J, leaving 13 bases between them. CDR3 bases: TGTGCCAGCAGGTCCCAAAATGATAATGAGCAGTTCTTC. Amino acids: CASRSQNDNEQFF.